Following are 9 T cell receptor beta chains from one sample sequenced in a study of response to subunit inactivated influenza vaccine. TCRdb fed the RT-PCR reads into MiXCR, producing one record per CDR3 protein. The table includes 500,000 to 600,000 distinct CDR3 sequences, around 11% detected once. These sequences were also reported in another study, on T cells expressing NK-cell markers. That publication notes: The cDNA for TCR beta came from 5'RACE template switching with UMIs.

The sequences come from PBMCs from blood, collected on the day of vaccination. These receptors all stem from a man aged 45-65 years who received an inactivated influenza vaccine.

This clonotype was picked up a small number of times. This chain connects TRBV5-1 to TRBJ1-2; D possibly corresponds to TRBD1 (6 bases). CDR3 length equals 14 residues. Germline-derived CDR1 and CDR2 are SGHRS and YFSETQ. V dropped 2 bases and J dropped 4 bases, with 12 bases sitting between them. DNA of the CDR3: TGCGCCAGCAGCTTAAACAGGGAGGGCTATGGCTACACCTTC. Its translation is CASSLNREGYGYTF.

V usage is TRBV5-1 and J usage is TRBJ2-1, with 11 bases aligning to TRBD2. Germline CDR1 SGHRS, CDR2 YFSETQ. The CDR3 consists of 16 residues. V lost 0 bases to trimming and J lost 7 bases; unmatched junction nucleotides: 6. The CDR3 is CASSLVAGGPRNEQFF. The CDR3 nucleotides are TGCGCCAGCAGCTTGGTAGCGGGAGGGCCGAGGAATGAGCAGTTCTTC.

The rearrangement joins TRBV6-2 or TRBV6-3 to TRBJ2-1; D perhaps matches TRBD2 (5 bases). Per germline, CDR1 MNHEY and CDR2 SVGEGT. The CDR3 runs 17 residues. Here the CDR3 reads CVTKLRRGPLAYNEQFF. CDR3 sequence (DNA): TGTGTCACCAAGCTACGACGCGGGCCCCTGGCCTACAATGAGCAGTTCTTC.

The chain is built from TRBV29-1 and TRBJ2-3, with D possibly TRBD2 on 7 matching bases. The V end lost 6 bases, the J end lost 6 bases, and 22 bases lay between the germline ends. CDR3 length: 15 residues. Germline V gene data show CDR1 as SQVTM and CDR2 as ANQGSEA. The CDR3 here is CSVRLQAGQGDTQYF. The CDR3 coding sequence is TGCAGCGTCCGACTTCAAGCGGGGCAGGGGGATACGCAGTATTTT.

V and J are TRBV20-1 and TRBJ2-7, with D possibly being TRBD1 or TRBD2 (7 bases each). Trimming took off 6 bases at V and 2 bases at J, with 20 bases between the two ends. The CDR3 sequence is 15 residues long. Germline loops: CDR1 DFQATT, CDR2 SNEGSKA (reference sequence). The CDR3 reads CSALGGQRDPYEQYF. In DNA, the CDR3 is TGCAGTGCGCTTGGGGGACAGCGGGACCCCTACGAGCAGTACTTC.

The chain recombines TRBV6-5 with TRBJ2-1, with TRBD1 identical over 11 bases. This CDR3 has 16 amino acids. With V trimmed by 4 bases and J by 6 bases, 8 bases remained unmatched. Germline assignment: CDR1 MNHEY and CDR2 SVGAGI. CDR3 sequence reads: CASSFYSGQGGNEQFF. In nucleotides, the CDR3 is TGTGCCAGCAGTTTTTATTCGGGACAGGGGGGCAATGAGCAGTTCTTC.

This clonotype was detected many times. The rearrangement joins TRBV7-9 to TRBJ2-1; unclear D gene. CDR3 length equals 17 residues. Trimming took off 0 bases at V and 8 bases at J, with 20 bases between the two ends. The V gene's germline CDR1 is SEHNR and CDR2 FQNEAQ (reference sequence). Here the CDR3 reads CASSLAVAVSPIHEQFF. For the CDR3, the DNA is TGTGCCAGCAGCTTAGCCGTTGCCGTTAGCCCCATTCATGAGCAGTTCTTC.

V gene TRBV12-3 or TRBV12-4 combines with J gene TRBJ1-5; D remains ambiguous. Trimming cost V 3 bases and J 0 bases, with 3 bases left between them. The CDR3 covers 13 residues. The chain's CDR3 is CASSFPSNQPQHF. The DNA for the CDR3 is TGTGCCAGCAGTTTTCCTAGCAATCAGCCCCAGCATTTT.

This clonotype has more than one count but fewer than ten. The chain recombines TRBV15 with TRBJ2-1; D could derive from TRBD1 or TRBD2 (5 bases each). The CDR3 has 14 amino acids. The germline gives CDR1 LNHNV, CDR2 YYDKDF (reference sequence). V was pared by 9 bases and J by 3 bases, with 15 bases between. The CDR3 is CATTRLGDYNEQFF. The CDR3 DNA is TGTGCCACAACTAGGTTGGGGGACTACAATGAGCAGTTCTTC.